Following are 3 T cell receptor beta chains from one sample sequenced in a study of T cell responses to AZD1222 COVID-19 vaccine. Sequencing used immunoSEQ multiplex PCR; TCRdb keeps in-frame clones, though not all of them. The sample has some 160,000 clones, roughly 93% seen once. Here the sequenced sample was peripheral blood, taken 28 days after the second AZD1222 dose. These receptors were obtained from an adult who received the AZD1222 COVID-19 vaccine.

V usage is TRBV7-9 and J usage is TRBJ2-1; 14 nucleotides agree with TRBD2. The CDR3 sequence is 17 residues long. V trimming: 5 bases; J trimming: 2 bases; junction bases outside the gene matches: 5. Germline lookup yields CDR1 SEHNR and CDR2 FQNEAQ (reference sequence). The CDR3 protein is CASSPGLAGGTYNEQFF. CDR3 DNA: TGTGCCAGCAGCCCCGGACTAGCGGGAGGCACCTACAATGAGCAGTTCTTC. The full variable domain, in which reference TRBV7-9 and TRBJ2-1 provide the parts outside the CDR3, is DTGVSQNPRHKITKRGQNVTFRCDPISEHNRLYWYRQTLGQGPEFLTYFQNEAQLEKSRLLSDRFSAERPKGSFSTLEIQRTEQGDSAMYLCASSPGLAGGTYNEQFFGPGTRLTVL.

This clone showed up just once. In DNA, the CDR3 is TGCGCCAGCAGCTCCTCGGGAGGCCACGAGCAGTACTTC. Translation gives CASSSSGGHEQYF. V gene TRBV5-1 combines with J gene TRBJ2-7; 7 bases align to TRBD2. This CDR3 has 13 amino acids. The V gene's germline CDR1 is SGHRS and CDR2 YFSETQ. Trimming took 3 bases from V and 5 from J; bases not matched to a gene: 5.

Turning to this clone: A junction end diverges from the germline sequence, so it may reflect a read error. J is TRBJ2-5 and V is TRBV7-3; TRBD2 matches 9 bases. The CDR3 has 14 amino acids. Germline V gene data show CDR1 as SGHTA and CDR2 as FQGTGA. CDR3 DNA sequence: TGTGCCAGCAGCTTTGGCCCGCTAGCGGGAAGAGAGGACTTC. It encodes CASSFGPLAGREDF.